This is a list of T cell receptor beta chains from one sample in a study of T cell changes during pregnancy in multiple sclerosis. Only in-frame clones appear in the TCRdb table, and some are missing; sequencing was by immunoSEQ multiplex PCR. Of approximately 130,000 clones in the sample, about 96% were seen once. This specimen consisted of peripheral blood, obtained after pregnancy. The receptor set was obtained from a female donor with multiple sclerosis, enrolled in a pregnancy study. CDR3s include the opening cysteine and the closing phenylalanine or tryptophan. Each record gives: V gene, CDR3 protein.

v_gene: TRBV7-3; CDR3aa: CASSKGTPGLDTQYF
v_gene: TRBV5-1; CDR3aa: CASSLALAGGSFNEQFF
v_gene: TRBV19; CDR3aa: CASSIERRGEQYF
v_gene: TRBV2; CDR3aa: CASSASGRANEQFF
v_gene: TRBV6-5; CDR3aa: CASSPLASGTGELFF
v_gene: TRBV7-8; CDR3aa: CASSSGTQSGYGYTF
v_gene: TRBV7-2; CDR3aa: CASSFQGVAEQYF
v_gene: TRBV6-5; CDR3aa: CASSSQPGGTDTQYF
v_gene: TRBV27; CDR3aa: CASSPGTSDVEQFF
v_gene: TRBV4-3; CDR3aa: CASSQEGLAYNEQFF
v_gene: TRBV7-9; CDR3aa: CASSSSALSYEQYF
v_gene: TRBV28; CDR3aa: CASIPRRGYEQYF
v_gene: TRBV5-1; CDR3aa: CASSQQGRNTEAFF
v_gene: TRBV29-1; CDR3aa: CSVEVSGTTDTQYF
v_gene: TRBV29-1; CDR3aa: CSVVQGVAYEQYF
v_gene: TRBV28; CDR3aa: CASTGLGRTYEQYF
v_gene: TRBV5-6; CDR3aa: CASSLFSQWTTYEQYF
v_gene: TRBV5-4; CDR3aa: CASSFSAGNYGYTF
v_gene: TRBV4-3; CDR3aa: CASSQDQEETQYF
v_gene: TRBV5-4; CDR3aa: CASSLGQGRGNTIYF
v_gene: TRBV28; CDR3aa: CASRPPGLNEQYF
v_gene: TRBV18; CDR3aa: CASSPRQGSNEQFF
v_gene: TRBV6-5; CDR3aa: CASSYSGSYRVFF
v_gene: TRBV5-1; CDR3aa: CASSSGLAGVTGELFF
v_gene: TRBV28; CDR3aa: CASTGSGANVLTF
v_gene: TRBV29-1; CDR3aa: CSVEADWTMETQYF
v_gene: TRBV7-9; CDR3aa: CASSSWTGGEETQYF
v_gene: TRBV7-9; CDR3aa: CASRLGGEVGGYTF
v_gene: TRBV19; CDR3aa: CASRFRDSRNNEQFF
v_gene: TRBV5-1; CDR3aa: CASSPRGAGVYEQYF
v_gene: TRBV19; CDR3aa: CASLPLGGGMGNQPQHF
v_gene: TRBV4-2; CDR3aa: CASSQDGGRNYEQYF
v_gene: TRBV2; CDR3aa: CASSISGKAKNIQYF
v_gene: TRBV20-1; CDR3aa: CSRGREETQYF
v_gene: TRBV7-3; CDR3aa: CASSQVGTSATDTQYF
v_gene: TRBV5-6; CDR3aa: CASSFWDRPSYEQYF
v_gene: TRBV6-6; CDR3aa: CASSSDRGLGTEAFF
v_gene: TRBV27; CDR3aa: CASSYTGIWETQYF
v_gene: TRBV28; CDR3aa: CASSFWQGAFGYTF
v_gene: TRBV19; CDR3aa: CASSALEYSNQPQHF
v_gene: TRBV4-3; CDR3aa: CASSGQRGNTIYF
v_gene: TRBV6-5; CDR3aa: CASSYSGTGTYNEQFF
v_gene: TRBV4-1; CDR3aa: CASSQVDLGISYNEQFF
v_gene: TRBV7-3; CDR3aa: CASSLGGPGKAVQYF
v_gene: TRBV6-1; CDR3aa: CASRLEGYSNQPQHF
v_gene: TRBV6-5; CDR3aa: CASRGAGGSYNEQFF
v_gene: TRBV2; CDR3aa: CASTGTSEAYEQYF
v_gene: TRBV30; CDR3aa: CAWRGLDEQYF
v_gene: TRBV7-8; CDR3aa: CASSLRGAGNTIYF
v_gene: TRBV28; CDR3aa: CAIALPGEVNTEAFF
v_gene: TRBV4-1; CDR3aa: CASSHLAEGPKNIQYF
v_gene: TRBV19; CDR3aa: CASSILNTYTGELFF
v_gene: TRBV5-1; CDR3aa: CASSWGLRAGDTGELFF
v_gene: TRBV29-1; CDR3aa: CSVETGSDIQYF
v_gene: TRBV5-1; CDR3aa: CASSLELAGIDEQYF
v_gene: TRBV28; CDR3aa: CARETETYEQYF
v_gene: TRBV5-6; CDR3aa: CASSLVSNEQFF
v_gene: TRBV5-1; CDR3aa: CASSGGGQGLFSGNTIYF
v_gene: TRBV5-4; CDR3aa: CASRLQGDEKLFF